This paragraph reports one TCR beta chain. Its cognate antigen is unknown. These data are taken from a study of somatic mutations in cytotoxic T cells in rheumatoid arthritis. Study context: Certain T-cell populations stained with V beta antibodies were FACS-sorted to nearly 100% purity, and V beta1+ cells were TCRB-sequenced. Study observations and caveats: Only rheumatoid arthritis patients, not healthy controls, showed CD8+ clonality increasing with age. For CD8+ T-cell clonality, rheumatoid arthritis patients and age-matched healthy controls did not differ significantly. Among rheumatoid arthritis patients, TRBV07 appeared slightly underrepresented, and this finding was left without any adjustment for multiple comparisons.

Sequencing used immunoSEQ multiplex PCR; TCRdb keeps in-frame clones, though not all of them. The data show about 20,000 clones, around 83% seen once. Germline-derived CDR1 and CDR2 are SGHDT and YYEEEE. The CDR3 runs 14 residues. Trimming removed 3 bases from V and 5 bases from J, with 13 bases in between. The clonotype originates from an adult with rheumatoid arthritis. Sequenced material: CD8+ T cells sorted from blood. This sequence joins TRBV5-6 and TRBJ2-3; unclear D gene. The CDR3 DNA is TGTGCCAGCAGCTCCGGTCCCGCGGTAGATACGCAGTATTTT. This translates into CASSSGPAVDTQYF. Filled out from reference TRBV5-6 and TRBJ2-3, the complete variable domain reads DAGVTQSPTHLIKTRGQQVTLRCSPKSGHDTVSWYQQALGQGPQFIFQYYEEEERQRGNFPDRFSGHQFPNYSSELNVNALLLGDSALYLCASSSGPAVDTQYFGPGTRLTVL.